This T cell receptor (beta chain) emerged from a study of blood T cells in healthy people across ages. Study context: About one barcoded beta molecule per two T cells was captured by template switching. Study observations and caveats: Long-lived donors had more naive CD4+ cells and higher diversity than aged donors. Naive T cell percentage showed a strong correlation with TCR beta diversity.

The V and J ends lost 1 base and 2 bases respectively, with 17 bases between them. Germline lookup yields CDR1 LGHNA and CDR2 YNFKEQ. The CDR3 has 17 amino acids. In the case of this clonotype: Its matching antigen is unknown.

Using a J-beta primer mix together with a sample-barcoded 5' primer, a second PCR was run for about 7 to 12 cycles. In TCRdb, the 5' RACE reads were re-called with MiXCR into one record per CDR3 protein. Altogether about 320,000 distinct CDR3 sequences are present, roughly a quarter being singletons, with the ten largest covering 25% to 35%. The chain is built from TRBV4-2 and TRBJ1-2, with D possibly matching TRBD1 (5 bases). Input material: blood. This clonotype was sampled from a woman between 65 and 79 years old in good health. The DNA for the CDR3 is TGTGCCAGCAGCCAAGGCGCCTCGCCTTGGGGGAACTATGGCTACACCTTC. Its translation: CASSQGASPWGNYGYTF.